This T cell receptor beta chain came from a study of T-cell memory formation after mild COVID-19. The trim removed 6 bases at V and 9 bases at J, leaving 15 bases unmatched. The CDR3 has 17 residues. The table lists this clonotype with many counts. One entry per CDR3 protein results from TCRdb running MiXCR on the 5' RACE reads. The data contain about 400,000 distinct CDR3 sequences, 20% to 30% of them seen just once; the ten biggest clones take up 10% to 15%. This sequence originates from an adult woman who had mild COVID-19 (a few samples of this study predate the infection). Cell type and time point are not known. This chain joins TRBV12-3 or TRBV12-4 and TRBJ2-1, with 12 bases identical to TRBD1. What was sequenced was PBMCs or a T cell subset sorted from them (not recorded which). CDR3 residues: CASSEPPGQGAPGEQFF. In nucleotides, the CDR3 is TGTGCCAGCAGCGAACCCCCGGGACAGGGGGCCCCGGGTGAGCAGTTCTTC.